This TCR beta chain is from a study of blood T cell repertoires in COVID-19. Overall study context: Both acute and convalescent COVID-19 samples were obtained from the United States, Italy and Spain.

TCRdb's table, derived via immunoSEQ multiplex PCR, lists solely in-frame clones and lacks some. The sample holds roughly 330,000 clones, under 90% seen once. Germline V gene data show CDR1 as MDHEN and CDR2 as SYDVKM. The ends lost 5 bases at V and 3 bases at J; junction bases unmatched: 11. The CDR3 length is 16 residues. The recovered donors of Cohort 3 showed two negative PCRs, clearance, or symptom resolution. The chain is built from TRBV28 and TRBJ2-7; 9 bases line up with TRBD1. Source material: PBMCs or T cells enriched from blood (not recorded which). The source of this sequence is a woman in her late teens or twenties who had recovered from COVID-19. Here the CDR3 reads CASSPHRGQGDYEQYF. The CDR3 DNA reads as TGTGCCAGCAGTCCGCATAGGGGACAGGGTGACTACGAGCAGTACTTC.